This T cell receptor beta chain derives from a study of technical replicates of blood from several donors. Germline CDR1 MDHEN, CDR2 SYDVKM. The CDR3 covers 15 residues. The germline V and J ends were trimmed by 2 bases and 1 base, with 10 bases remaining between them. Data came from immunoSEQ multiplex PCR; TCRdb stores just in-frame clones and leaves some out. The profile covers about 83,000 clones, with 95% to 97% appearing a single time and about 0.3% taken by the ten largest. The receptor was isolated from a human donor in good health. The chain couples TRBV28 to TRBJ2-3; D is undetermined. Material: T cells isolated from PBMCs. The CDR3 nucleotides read TGTGCCAGCAGTTTACCCGACATACGCACAGATACGCAGTATTTT. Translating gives CASSLPDIRTDTQYF. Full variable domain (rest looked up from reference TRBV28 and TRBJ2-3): DVKVTQSSRYLVKRTGEKVFLECVQDMDHENMFWYRQDPGLGLRLIYFSYDVKMKEKGDIPEGYSVSREKKERFSLILESASTNQTSMYLCASSLPDIRTDTQYFGPGTRLTVL.